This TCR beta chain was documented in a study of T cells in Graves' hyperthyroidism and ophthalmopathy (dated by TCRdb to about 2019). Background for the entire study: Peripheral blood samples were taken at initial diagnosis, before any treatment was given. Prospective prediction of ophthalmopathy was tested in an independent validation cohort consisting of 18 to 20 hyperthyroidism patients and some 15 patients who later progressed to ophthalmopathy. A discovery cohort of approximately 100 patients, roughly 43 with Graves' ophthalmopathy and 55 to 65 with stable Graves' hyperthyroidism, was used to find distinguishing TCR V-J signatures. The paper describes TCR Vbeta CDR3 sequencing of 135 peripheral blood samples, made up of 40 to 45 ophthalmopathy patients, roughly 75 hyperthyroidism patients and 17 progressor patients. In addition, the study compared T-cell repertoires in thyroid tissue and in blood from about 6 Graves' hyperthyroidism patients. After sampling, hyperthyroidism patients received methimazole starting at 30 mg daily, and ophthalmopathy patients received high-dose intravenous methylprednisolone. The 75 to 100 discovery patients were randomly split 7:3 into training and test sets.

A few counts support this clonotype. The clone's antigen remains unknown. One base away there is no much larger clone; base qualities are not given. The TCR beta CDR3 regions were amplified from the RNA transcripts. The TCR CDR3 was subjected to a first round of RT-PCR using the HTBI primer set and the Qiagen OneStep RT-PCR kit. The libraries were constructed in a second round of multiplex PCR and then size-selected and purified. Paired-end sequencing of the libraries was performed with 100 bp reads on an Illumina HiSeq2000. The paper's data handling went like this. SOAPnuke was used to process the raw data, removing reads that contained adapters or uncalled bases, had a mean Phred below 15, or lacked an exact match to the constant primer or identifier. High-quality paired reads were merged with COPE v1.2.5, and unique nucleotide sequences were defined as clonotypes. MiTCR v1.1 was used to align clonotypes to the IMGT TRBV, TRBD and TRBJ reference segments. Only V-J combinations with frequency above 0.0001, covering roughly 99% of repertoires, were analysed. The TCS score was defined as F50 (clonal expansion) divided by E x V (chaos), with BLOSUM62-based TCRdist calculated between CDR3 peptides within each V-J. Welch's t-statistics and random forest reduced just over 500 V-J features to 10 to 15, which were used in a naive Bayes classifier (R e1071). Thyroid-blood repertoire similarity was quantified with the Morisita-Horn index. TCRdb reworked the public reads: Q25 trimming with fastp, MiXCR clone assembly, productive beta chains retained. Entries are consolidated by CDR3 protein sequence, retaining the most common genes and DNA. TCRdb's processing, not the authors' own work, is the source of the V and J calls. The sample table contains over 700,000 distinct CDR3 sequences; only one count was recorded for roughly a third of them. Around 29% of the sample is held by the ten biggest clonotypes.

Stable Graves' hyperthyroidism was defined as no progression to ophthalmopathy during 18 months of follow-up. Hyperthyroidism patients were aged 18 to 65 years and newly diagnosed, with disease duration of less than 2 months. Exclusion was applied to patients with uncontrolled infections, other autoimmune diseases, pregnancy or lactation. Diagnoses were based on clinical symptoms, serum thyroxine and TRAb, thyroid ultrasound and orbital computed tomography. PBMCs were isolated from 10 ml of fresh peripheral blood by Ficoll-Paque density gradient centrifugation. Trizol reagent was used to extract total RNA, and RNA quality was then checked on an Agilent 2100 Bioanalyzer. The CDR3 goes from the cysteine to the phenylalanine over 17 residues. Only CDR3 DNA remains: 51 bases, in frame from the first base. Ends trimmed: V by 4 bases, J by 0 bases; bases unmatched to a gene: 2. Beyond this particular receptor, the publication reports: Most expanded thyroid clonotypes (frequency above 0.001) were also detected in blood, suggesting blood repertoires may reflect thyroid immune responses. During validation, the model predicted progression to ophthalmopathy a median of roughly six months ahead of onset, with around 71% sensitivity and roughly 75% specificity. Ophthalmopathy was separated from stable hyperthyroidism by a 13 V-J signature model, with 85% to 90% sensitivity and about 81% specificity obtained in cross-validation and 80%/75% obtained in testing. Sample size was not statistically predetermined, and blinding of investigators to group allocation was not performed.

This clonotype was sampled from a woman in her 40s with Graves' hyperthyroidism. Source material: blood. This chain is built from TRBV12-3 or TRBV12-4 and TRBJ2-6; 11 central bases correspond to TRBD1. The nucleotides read TGTGCCAGCAGTTATGGGACAGGGGGCTCTGGGGCCAACGTCCTGACTTTC. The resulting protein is CASSYGTGGSGANVLTF.